This TCR beta chain was captured by sequencing in a study of OX40 agonist ivuxolimab in advanced cancers. Study as a whole: Cohort: about 82% men, mean age 60, aged roughly 23 to 79. Whole-study findings and limits: Clonal expansion among partial responders at 0.1-3.0 mg/kg ranked near the lowest. Fewer expanded clones were found on average in CD4+ than in CD8+ T cells. Part of the nonresponder group also had normalized T-cell clonal expansion that was low.

Clones were sequenced by immunoSEQ multiplex PCR, and TCRdb holds only the in-frame ones, with some missing. The data show tens of thousands of clones, with just over 90% seen just once and roughly a sixth held by the top ten. Concerning this clone itself: Its antigen is not known.

This CDR3 region has 12 residues. CDR1 and CDR2 (germline): MGHRA, YSYEKL. J lost 12 bases, V lost 0 bases, and 1 base had no gene match. V and J are TRBV4-1 and TRBJ2-1, with TRBD2 matching 8 bases. The TCR comes from an adult with an advanced solid tumor such as melanoma, head and neck, liver or kidney cancer. The sequences come from CD4+ or CD8+ T cells sorted from blood, collected in a trial of the OX40 agonist ivuxolimab. The CDR3 is CASSQEAGGQFF. The CDR3 DNA reads as TGCGCCAGCAGCCAAGAGGCGGGGGGGCAGTTCTTC.